A selection of T cell receptor beta chains follows, all from one sample in a study of human T cells and chemical hapten exposure. TCRdb analysed the RACE reads with MiXCR anew, one entry per CDR3 protein. This table has around 300,000 distinct CDR3 sequences, about 5.4% appearing once. Sequenced here: whole blood, sampled in connection with sensitization to the hapten diphenylcyclopropenone (DPC). These receptors originate from a woman between 18 and 29 years old with alopecia areata. Some clones in this sample may be carry-over from other donors' samples. The CDR3 runs from the conserved cysteine through the conserved F or W. The order of the fields is D gene, J gene, CDR3 length, V gene, clone size, CDR3 DNA, CDR3 protein. D genes are given only for firm matches. For some rows the clone size is stated as once, few or many, or as a class when expanded; others skip it.

d_gene: TRBD1; j_gene: TRBJ2-4; len: 19; v_gene: TRBV6-2/TRBV6-3; abundance: many; CDR3nt: TGTGCCAGCAGTTACCCGTCAGGGGGCTCTTCCACCGCGGGAAACATTCAGTACTTC; CDR3aa: CASSYPSGGSSTAGNIQYF
d_gene: TRBD1; j_gene: TRBJ2-3; len: 16; v_gene: TRBV7-2; abundance: few; CDR3nt: TGTGCCAGCAGCTACAGACAGGGGGCGGGCACAGATACGCAGTATTTT; CDR3aa: CASSYRQGAGTDTQYF
d_gene: TRBD2; j_gene: TRBJ2-7; len: 14; v_gene: TRBV12-3/TRBV12-4; abundance: NA; CDR3nt: TGTGCCAGCAGTTTGCAAGCGGGGCCCTACGAGCAGTACTTC; CDR3aa: CASSLQAGPYEQYF
d_gene: TRBD1; j_gene: TRBJ1-6; len: 15; v_gene: TRBV18; abundance: many; CDR3nt: TGTGCCAGCTCACCGGGACAGGGGACTGATTCACCCCTCCACTTT; CDR3aa: CASSPGQGTDSPLHF
d_gene: TRBD1; j_gene: TRBJ2-7; len: 13; v_gene: TRBV25-1; abundance: NA; CDR3nt: TGTGCCAGCATAAGCAGGGGGTCCTACGAGCAGTACTTC; CDR3aa: CASISRGSYEQYF
d_gene: TRBD2; j_gene: TRBJ2-1; len: 15; v_gene: TRBV28; abundance: many; CDR3nt: TGTGCCAGCAGTTTAGAAGGCGGGGGGGTTTGGGAGCAGTTCTTC; CDR3aa: CASSLEGGGVWEQFF
d_gene: NA; j_gene: TRBJ1-2; len: 13; v_gene: TRBV27; abundance: few; CDR3nt: TGTGCCAGCAGTTTCAAGGGGGACTATGGCTACACCTTC; CDR3aa: CASSFKGDYGYTF
d_gene: NA; j_gene: TRBJ2-5; len: 15; v_gene: TRBV5-5; abundance: many; CDR3nt: TGTGCCAGCAGGGTACAGGGTAGCGTACAAGAGACCCAGTACTTC; CDR3aa: CASRVQGSVQETQYF
d_gene: NA; j_gene: TRBJ2-6; len: 17; v_gene: TRBV5-1; abundance: few; CDR3nt: TGCGCCAGCAGCTGGGAACCCCCATCGGTAGGGGCCAACGTCCTGACTTTC; CDR3aa: CASSWEPPSVGANVLTF
d_gene: NA; j_gene: TRBJ2-1; len: 16; v_gene: TRBV5-1; abundance: few; CDR3nt: TGCGCCAGCAGCCCCCCAACTGGGGCGGGCGGGGAGGAGCAGTTCTTC; CDR3aa: CASSPPTGAGGEEQFF
d_gene: TRBD2; j_gene: TRBJ2-3; len: 16; v_gene: TRBV4-2; abundance: many; CDR3nt: TGTGCCAGCAGCCTTGTAGGTCTAGCGGGGGTTGATACGCAGTATTTT; CDR3aa: CASSLVGLAGVDTQYF
d_gene: TRBD1; j_gene: TRBJ1-1; len: 14; v_gene: TRBV9; abundance: few; CDR3nt: TGTGCCAGCAGCCCAACAGGGGGGGGAGCTGAAGCTTTCTTT; CDR3aa: CASSPTGGGAEAFF
d_gene: NA; j_gene: TRBJ2-1; len: 16; v_gene: TRBV7-9; abundance: few; CDR3nt: TGTGCCAGCACCACTGGAAGGAAACGCTCCTACAATGAGCAGTTCTTC; CDR3aa: CASTTGRKRSYNEQFF
d_gene: TRBD2; j_gene: TRBJ2-3; len: 16; v_gene: TRBV3-1; abundance: few; CDR3nt: TGTGCCAGCAGCCAGACAACTAGCGGGGGCACAGATACGCAGTATTTT; CDR3aa: CASSQTTSGGTDTQYF
d_gene: NA; j_gene: TRBJ1-5; len: 14; v_gene: TRBV24-1; abundance: few; CDR3nt: TGTGCCACCAGTGATGGCGGCAGAAATCAGCCCCAGCATTTT; CDR3aa: CATSDGGRNQPQHF
d_gene: NA; j_gene: TRBJ1-5; len: 12; v_gene: TRBV19; abundance: few; CDR3nt: TGTGCCATCGGACACCGGAATCAGCCCCAGCATTTT; CDR3aa: CAIGHRNQPQHF
d_gene: TRBD2; j_gene: TRBJ2-3; len: 17; v_gene: TRBV4-1; abundance: many; CDR3nt: TGCGCCAGCAGCCAAGCCCCTACTAGCGGGGGGGCAAATACGCAGTATTTT; CDR3aa: CASSQAPTSGGANTQYF
d_gene: NA; j_gene: TRBJ1-4; len: 15; v_gene: TRBV4-2; abundance: many; CDR3nt: TGTGCCAGCAGCCAAGTTAAAGATCTGAATGAAAAACTGTTTTTT; CDR3aa: CASSQVKDLNEKLFF
d_gene: NA; j_gene: TRBJ2-4; len: 16; v_gene: TRBV6-5; abundance: many; CDR3nt: TGTGCCAGCAGTTACTCGATAGGTCTAGCCAAAAACATTCAGTACTTC; CDR3aa: CASSYSIGLAKNIQYF
d_gene: TRBD1; j_gene: TRBJ1-2; len: 14; v_gene: TRBV15; abundance: few; CDR3nt: TGTGCCACCAGCAGAGATCTGACAGGGACAGGCTACACCTTC; CDR3aa: CATSRDLTGTGYTF
d_gene: TRBD2; j_gene: TRBJ2-3; len: 13; v_gene: TRBV20-1; abundance: many; CDR3nt: TGCAGTGCTACTAGCGGGGTCGCAGATACGCAGTATTTT; CDR3aa: CSATSGVADTQYF
d_gene: TRBD1; j_gene: TRBJ2-1; len: 12; v_gene: TRBV7-9; abundance: few; CDR3nt: TGTGCCAGCAGCTTAGGGGACAGGGGGCAGTTCTTC; CDR3aa: CASSLGDRGQFF
d_gene: NA; j_gene: TRBJ2-5; len: 14; v_gene: TRBV6-5; abundance: few; CDR3nt: TGTGCCAGCGGGAGGGGGAGCCCCAGAGAGACCCAGTACTTC; CDR3aa: CASGRGSPRETQYF
d_gene: NA; j_gene: TRBJ1-4; len: 14; v_gene: TRBV7-8; abundance: many; CDR3nt: TGTGCCAGCAGCTTAGGACCCGGAAGCGAAAAACTGTTTTTT; CDR3aa: CASSLGPGSEKLFF
d_gene: NA; j_gene: TRBJ1-1; len: 17; v_gene: TRBV12-3/TRBV12-4; abundance: many; CDR3nt: TGTGCCAGCAGTTTAGAACGGTCTCAACAGAGCCGAACTGAAGCTTTCTTT; CDR3aa: CASSLERSQQSRTEAFF
d_gene: NA; j_gene: TRBJ1-6; len: 13; v_gene: TRBV28; abundance: NA; CDR3nt: TGTGCCACCGCGGGGGTGGTGAATTCACCCCTCCACTTT; CDR3aa: CATAGVVNSPLHF
d_gene: NA; j_gene: TRBJ1-5; len: 15; v_gene: TRBV6-6; abundance: few; CDR3nt: TGTGCCAGCAGTGAACCTGACAGGTTCAATCAGCCCCAGCATTTT; CDR3aa: CASSEPDRFNQPQHF
d_gene: TRBD1; j_gene: TRBJ1-2; len: 15; v_gene: TRBV28; abundance: few; CDR3nt: TGTGCCAGCAGTCCCGGGGACAGAAGGTTTACGGCCCCAGTCTTC; CDR3aa: CASSPGDRRFTAPVF
d_gene: TRBD2; j_gene: TRBJ2-7; len: 17; v_gene: TRBV5-4; abundance: many; CDR3nt: TGTGCCAGCAGCCCCGCAACGACAGGGAGCGGGGGGGGCGAGCAGTACTTC; CDR3aa: CASSPATTGSGGGEQYF
d_gene: NA; j_gene: TRBJ2-7; len: 13; v_gene: TRBV5-4; abundance: NA; CDR3nt: TGTGCCAGCAGCTCAATGGACAGTTTGGTGCAGTACTTC; CDR3aa: CASSSMDSLVQYF
d_gene: NA; j_gene: TRBJ1-1; len: 13; v_gene: TRBV28; abundance: few; CDR3nt: TGTGCCAGTGATCCAAGGGGGGCTTCTGAAGCTTTCTTT; CDR3aa: CASDPRGASEAFF
d_gene: TRBD1; j_gene: TRBJ1-5; len: 14; v_gene: TRBV10-3; abundance: many; CDR3nt: TGTGCCACCAACCCGGGACAGGATGGACAGCCCCAGCATTTT; CDR3aa: CATNPGQDGQPQHF
d_gene: NA; j_gene: TRBJ1-1; len: 15; v_gene: TRBV7-2; abundance: few; CDR3nt: TGTGCCAGCACCCTAAACCCCCGGGGGCAGACTGAAGCTTTCTTT; CDR3aa: CASTLNPRGQTEAFF
d_gene: NA; j_gene: TRBJ1-1; len: 14; v_gene: TRBV20-1; abundance: NA; CDR3nt: TGCAGTGCTAGAGATGGGCAGAAGAACACTGAAGCTTTCTTT; CDR3aa: CSARDGQKNTEAFF
d_gene: TRBD2; j_gene: TRBJ2-5; len: 18; v_gene: TRBV4-3; abundance: NA; CDR3nt: TGCGCCAGCAGCCAAGATTTTGCAGGGACTAGCGGAAAAGAGACCCAGTACTTC; CDR3aa: CASSQDFAGTSGKETQYF
d_gene: NA; j_gene: TRBJ1-4; len: 15; v_gene: TRBV7-2; abundance: few; CDR3nt: TGTGCCAGCAGCCGAGGACGGGCAACTAATGAAAAACTGTTTTTT; CDR3aa: CASSRGRATNEKLFF
d_gene: NA; j_gene: TRBJ1-4; len: 12; v_gene: TRBV28; abundance: NA; CDR3nt: TGTGCCAGCTCGCTTCGGTGGGAAAGACTGTTTTTT; CDR3aa: CASSLRWERLFF
d_gene: NA; j_gene: TRBJ1-4; len: 16; v_gene: TRBV12-3/TRBV12-4; abundance: many; CDR3nt: TGTGCCAGCAGTTTAGGGAAGGGGACAACTAATGAAAAACTGTTTTTT; CDR3aa: CASSLGKGTTNEKLFF
d_gene: NA; j_gene: TRBJ1-3; len: 13; v_gene: TRBV29-1; abundance: many; CDR3nt: TGCAGCGTTCCGCGGTATTCTGGAAACACCATATATTTT; CDR3aa: CSVPRYSGNTIYF
d_gene: NA; j_gene: TRBJ2-7; len: 12; v_gene: TRBV28; abundance: many; CDR3nt: TGTGCCAGCAGTTTGCTGCCCTACGAGCAGTACTTC; CDR3aa: CASSLLPYEQYF
d_gene: NA; j_gene: TRBJ2-5; len: 16; v_gene: TRBV7-3; abundance: many; CDR3nt: TGTGCCAGCAGCTCCAAAGGGCATGGAAACCAAGAGACCCAGTACTTC; CDR3aa: CASSSKGHGNQETQYF
d_gene: NA; j_gene: TRBJ1-1; len: 14; v_gene: TRBV7-9; abundance: NA; CDR3nt: TGTGCCAGCAGCTCCTTGGTAGAGAACACTGAAGCTTTCTTT; CDR3aa: CASSSLVENTEAFF
d_gene: TRBD1; j_gene: TRBJ1-1; len: 13; v_gene: TRBV7-3; abundance: NA; CDR3nt: TGTGCCAGCAGCTTCAGGGGGCTTGATGAAGCTTTCTTT; CDR3aa: CASSFRGLDEAFF
d_gene: NA; j_gene: TRBJ1-3; len: 16; v_gene: TRBV20-1; abundance: NA; CDR3nt: TGCAGTGCTAGAGGATTACATGAGGCCAGGGGAAACACCATATATTTT; CDR3aa: CSARGLHEARGNTIYF
d_gene: NA; j_gene: TRBJ1-4; len: 15; v_gene: TRBV18; abundance: many; CDR3nt: TGTGCCAGCTCGGATCAGGGTGCAACTAATGAAAAACTGTTTTTT; CDR3aa: CASSDQGATNEKLFF
d_gene: NA; j_gene: TRBJ1-5; len: 14; v_gene: TRBV11-2; abundance: NA; CDR3nt: TGTGCCAGCAGCGCGGACGGGGGGTTTCAGCCCCAGCATTTT; CDR3aa: CASSADGGFQPQHF
d_gene: NA; j_gene: TRBJ2-7; len: 13; v_gene: TRBV6-5; abundance: few; CDR3nt: TGTGCCAGCAGTTTCGGGCCTTCCTACGAGCAGTACTTC; CDR3aa: CASSFGPSYEQYF
d_gene: TRBD2; j_gene: TRBJ2-5; len: 15; v_gene: TRBV5-1; abundance: many; CDR3nt: TGCGCCAGCAGGACTAGCGGGGAGTACCAAGAGACCCAGTACTTC; CDR3aa: CASRTSGEYQETQYF
d_gene: NA; j_gene: TRBJ1-2; len: 14; v_gene: TRBV12-3/TRBV12-4; abundance: few; CDR3nt: TGTGCCAGCAGTTTCCGCAGGGACGGCTATGGCTACACCTTC; CDR3aa: CASSFRRDGYGYTF
d_gene: NA; j_gene: TRBJ2-3; len: 13; v_gene: TRBV5-5; abundance: few; CDR3nt: TGTGCCAGCAGCCGACTAGGGCCAGATACGCAGTATTTT; CDR3aa: CASSRLGPDTQYF
d_gene: TRBD1; j_gene: TRBJ1-4; len: 14; v_gene: TRBV10-3; abundance: NA; CDR3nt: TGTGCCAGCTCTAACCGGGACAGGAGTGAAAAACTGTTTTTT; CDR3aa: CASSNRDRSEKLFF
d_gene: NA; j_gene: TRBJ2-5; len: 14; v_gene: TRBV6-2/TRBV6-3; abundance: many; CDR3nt: TGTGCCAGCAGCCTGGACTCGGAAGAAGAGACCCAGTACTTC; CDR3aa: CASSLDSEEETQYF
d_gene: TRBD1; j_gene: TRBJ2-3; len: 15; v_gene: TRBV11-3; abundance: NA; CDR3nt: TGTGCCAGCAGCTGGGACAGGGGGCAGTCAGATACGCAGTATTTT; CDR3aa: CASSWDRGQSDTQYF
d_gene: NA; j_gene: TRBJ1-1; len: 15; v_gene: TRBV4-3; abundance: few; CDR3nt: TGCGCCAGCAGCCAGATGCGACTCGGTCAGACTGAAGCTTTCTTT; CDR3aa: CASSQMRLGQTEAFF
d_gene: TRBD1; j_gene: TRBJ1-3; len: 17; v_gene: TRBV7-2; abundance: NA; CDR3nt: TGTGCCAGCAGCCCGCCTAGGGGGCCGGGAGGTGGAAACACCATATATTTT; CDR3aa: CASSPPRGPGGGNTIYF
d_gene: TRBD1; j_gene: TRBJ1-6; len: 14; v_gene: TRBV12-3/TRBV12-4; abundance: many; CDR3nt: TGTGCCAGCAGCGACAGGGGGCTGGATTCACCCCTCCACTTT; CDR3aa: CASSDRGLDSPLHF
d_gene: NA; j_gene: TRBJ2-2; len: 18; v_gene: TRBV4-2; abundance: many; CDR3nt: TGTGCCAGCAGCCAAGATGCCGGGTGGGGGGCCGGCACCGGGGAGCTGTTTTTT; CDR3aa: CASSQDAGWGAGTGELFF
d_gene: NA; j_gene: TRBJ1-5; len: 18; v_gene: TRBV5-1; abundance: NA; CDR3nt: TGCGCCAGGAAAATCTCCGGGACAAAAACTTATAGCAATCAGCCCCAGCATTTT; CDR3aa: CARKISGTKTYSNQPQHF
d_gene: NA; j_gene: TRBJ2-3; len: 16; v_gene: TRBV5-1; abundance: few; CDR3nt: TGCGCCAGCAGCTTGGCAAGGGGAAGGGCCACAGATACGCAGTATTTT; CDR3aa: CASSLARGRATDTQYF
d_gene: NA; j_gene: TRBJ2-3; len: 14; v_gene: TRBV5-6; abundance: few; CDR3nt: TGTGCCAGCAGCTTGGGACAGGTCACAGATACGCAGTATTTT; CDR3aa: CASSLGQVTDTQYF